In its sample, the clone carrying this T cell receptor beta chain was seen a few times. Its antigen is undetermined. Of the isolated RNA, all was reverse transcribed, and so the sequenced material was expressed TCRB transcripts. TCRdb's copy holds only in-frame clones and misses some; the assay was immunoSEQ multiplex PCR. This sample has 430,000 or so clones, with about an eighth found just once. The record originates from a study of beta chain features in type 1 diabetes. Turning to the study itself: The samples had approximately 100,000,000 sorted cells examined in all. Regarding the study as a whole: Small HLA sub-analyses could not settle whether HLA shapes TCRB rearrangement.

This CDR3 has 14 amino acids. Germline CDR1 reads GTSNPN; CDR2 reads SVGIG (reference sequence). V was clipped by 1 base and J by 3 bases; unmatched bases: 4. Sequenced material: naive CD4+ T cells from blood. This sequence joins TRBV30 and TRBJ2-7; 9 bases match TRBD2. The TCR was taken from a woman aged 18-30 years in good health. The CDR3 sequence: CAWSGLAGFYEQYF. In DNA form, the CDR3 reads TGTGCCTGGAGTGGGCTAGCGGGATTCTACGAGCAGTACTTC.